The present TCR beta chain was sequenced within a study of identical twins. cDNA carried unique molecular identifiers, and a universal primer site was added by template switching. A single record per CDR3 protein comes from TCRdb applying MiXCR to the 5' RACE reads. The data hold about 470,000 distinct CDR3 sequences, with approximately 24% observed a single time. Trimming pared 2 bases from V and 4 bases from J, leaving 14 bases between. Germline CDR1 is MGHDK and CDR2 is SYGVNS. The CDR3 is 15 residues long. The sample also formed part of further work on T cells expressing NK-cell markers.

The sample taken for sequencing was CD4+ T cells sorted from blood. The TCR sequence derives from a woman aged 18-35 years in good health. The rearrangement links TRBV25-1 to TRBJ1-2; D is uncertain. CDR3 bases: TGTGCCAGCAGTGAAAAGGTGACGGTCTGCTATGGCTACACCTTC. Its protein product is CASSEKVTVCYGYTF.